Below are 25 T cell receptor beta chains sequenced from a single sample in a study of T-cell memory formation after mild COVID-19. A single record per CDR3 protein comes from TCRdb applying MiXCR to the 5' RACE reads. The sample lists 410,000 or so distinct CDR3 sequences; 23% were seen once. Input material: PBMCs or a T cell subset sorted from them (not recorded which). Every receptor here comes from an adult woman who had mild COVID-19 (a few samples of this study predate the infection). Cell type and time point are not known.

CDR3 nucleotide sequence: TGTGCCACCAGTGATTCCGGGACAGGGAACTATGGCTACACCTTC. Translating it yields CATSDSGTGNYGYTF. This chain links TRBV24-1 with TRBJ1-2; TRBD1 matches at 9 bases. CDR3 length: 15 residues. CDR1 is KGHDR and CDR2 is SFDVKD in the germline V gene. V gave up 2 bases and J gave up 2 bases; unmatched junction bases: 2.

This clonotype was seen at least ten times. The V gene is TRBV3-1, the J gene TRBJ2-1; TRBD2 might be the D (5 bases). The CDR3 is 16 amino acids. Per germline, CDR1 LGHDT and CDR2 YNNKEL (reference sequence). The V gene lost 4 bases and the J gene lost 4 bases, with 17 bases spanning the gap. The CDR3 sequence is CASSPTQRLSYNEQFF. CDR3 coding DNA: TGTGCCAGCAGCCCGACTCAGCGGTTATCGTACAATGAGCAGTTCTTC.

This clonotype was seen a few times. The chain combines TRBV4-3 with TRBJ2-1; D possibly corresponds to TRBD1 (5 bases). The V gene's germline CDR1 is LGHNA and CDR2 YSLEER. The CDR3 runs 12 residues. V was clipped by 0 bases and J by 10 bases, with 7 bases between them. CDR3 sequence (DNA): TGCGCCAGCAGCCAAGATCAGGGCGAGCAGTTCTTC. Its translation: CASSQDQGEQFF.

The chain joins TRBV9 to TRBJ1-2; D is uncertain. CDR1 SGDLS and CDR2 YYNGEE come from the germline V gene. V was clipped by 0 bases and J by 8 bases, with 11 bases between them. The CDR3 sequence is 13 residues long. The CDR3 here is CASSVEVGNGYTF. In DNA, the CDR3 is TGTGCCAGCAGCGTAGAGGTTGGGAACGGCTACACCTTC.

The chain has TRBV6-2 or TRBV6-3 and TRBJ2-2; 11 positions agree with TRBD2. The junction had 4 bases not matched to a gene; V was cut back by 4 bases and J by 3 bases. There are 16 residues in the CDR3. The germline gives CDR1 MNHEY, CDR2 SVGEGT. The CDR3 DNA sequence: TGTGCCAGCAGTTTCACGGGACTAGCGGACACCGGGGAGCTGTTTTTT. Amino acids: CASSFTGLADTGELFF.

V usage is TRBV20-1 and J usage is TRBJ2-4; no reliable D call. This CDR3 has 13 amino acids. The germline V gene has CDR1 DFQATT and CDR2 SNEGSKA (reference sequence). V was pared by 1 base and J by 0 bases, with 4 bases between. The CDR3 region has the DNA TGCAGTGCTAGAGGACTAGCCAAAAACATTCAGTACTTC. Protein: CSARGLAKNIQYF.

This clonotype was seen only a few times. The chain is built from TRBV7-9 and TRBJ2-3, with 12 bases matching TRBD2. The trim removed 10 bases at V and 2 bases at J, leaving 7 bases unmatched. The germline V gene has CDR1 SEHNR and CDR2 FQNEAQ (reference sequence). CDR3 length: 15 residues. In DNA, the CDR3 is TGTGCCACTACTAGGACTAGCGGGATCACAGATACGCAGTATTTT. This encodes CATTRTSGITDTQYF.

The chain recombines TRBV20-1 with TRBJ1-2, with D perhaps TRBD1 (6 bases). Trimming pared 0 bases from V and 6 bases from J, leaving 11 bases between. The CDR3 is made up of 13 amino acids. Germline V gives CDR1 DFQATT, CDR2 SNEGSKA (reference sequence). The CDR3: CSARDGPGDGYTF. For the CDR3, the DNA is TGCAGTGCTAGAGATGGGCCAGGGGATGGCTACACCTTC.

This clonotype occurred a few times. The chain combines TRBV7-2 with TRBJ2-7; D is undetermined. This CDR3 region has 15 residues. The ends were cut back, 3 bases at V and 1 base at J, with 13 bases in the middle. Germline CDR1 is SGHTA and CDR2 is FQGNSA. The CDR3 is CASSLSGGKSYEQYF. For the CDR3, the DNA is TGTGCCAGCAGCTTGTCAGGCGGAAAGTCCTACGAGCAGTACTTC. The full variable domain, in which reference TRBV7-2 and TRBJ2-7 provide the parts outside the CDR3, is GAGVSQSPSNKVTEKGKDVELRCDPISGHTALYWYRQSLGQGLEFLIYFQGNSAPDKSGLPSDRFSAERTGGSVSTLTIQRTQQEDSAVYLCASSLSGGKSYEQYFGPGTRLTVT.

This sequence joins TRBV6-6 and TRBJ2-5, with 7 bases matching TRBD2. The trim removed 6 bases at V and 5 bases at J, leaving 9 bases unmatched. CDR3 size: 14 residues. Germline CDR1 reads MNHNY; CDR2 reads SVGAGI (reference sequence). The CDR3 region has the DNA TGTGCCAGCAGAAATGGCGGGGGTTCGGAGACCCAGTACTTC. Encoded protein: CASRNGGGSETQYF.

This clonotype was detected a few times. The CDR3 bases are TGTGCCAGCAGCTTTTGGAGCTCCTACAATGAGCAGTTCTTC. Translated, it gives CASSFWSSYNEQFF. The chain links TRBV7-2 to TRBJ2-1; unclear D gene. The germline V and J ends were trimmed by 3 bases and 0 bases, with 6 bases remaining between them. In germline, CDR1 is SGHTA, CDR2 FQGNSA. The CDR3 extends over 14 amino acids. The full variable domain, in which reference TRBV7-2 and TRBJ2-1 provide the parts outside the CDR3, is GAGVSQSPSNKVTEKGKDVELRCDPISGHTALYWYRQSLGQGLEFLIYFQGNSAPDKSGLPSDRFSAERTGGSVSTLTIQRTQQEDSAVYLCASSFWSSYNEQFFGPGTRLTVL.

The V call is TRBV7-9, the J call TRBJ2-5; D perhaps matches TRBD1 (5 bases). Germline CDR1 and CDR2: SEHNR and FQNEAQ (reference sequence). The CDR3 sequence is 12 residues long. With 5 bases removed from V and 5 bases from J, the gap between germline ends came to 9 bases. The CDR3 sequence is CASSRHRETQYF. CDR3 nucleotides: TGTGCCAGCAGCCGGCACAGGGAGACCCAGTACTTC.

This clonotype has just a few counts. This CDR3 is CASSPYGSSLTLFSEQYF. The CDR3 region has the DNA TGTGCCAGCAGCCCATATGGATCCAGCCTAACACTGTTTTCCGAGCAGTACTTC. The genes are TRBV3-1 and TRBJ2-7, with D hard to call. Germline V gene lookup returns CDR1 LGHDT and CDR2 YNNKEL (reference sequence). The CDR3 covers 18 residues. Trimming cost V 4 bases and J 6 bases, with 28 bases left between them.

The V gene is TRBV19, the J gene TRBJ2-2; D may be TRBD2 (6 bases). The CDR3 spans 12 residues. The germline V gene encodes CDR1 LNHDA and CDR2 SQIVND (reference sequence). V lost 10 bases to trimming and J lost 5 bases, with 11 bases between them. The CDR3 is CATLRGTGELFF. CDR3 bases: TGTGCCACTCTACGGGGGACCGGGGAGCTGTTTTTT.

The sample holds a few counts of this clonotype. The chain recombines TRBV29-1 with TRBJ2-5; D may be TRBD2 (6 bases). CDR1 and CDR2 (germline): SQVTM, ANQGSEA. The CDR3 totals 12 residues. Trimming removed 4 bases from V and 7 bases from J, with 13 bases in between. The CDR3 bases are TGCAGCGTTGTCCGGCAGGGAGGGACCCAGTACTTC. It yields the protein CSVVRQGGTQYF.

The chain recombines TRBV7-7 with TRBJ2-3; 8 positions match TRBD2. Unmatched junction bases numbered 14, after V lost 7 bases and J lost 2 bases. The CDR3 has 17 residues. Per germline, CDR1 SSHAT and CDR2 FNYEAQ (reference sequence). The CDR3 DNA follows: TGTGCCAGCATCCCTGCCGGGGGGGGCGTTATCACAGATACGCAGTATTTT. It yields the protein CASIPAGGGVITDTQYF.

As DNA, the CDR3 is TGTGCCAGCAGCCAGGGCCCCTTCTACGAGCAGTACTTC. Amino acids: CASSQGPFYEQYF. J is TRBJ2-7 and V is TRBV4-2; D is unresolved. Between the trimmed V and J ends, which lost 3 bases and 3 bases, there was a span of 9 bases. Germline assignment: CDR1 LGHNA and CDR2 YNFKEQ. This CDR3 spans 13 amino acids.

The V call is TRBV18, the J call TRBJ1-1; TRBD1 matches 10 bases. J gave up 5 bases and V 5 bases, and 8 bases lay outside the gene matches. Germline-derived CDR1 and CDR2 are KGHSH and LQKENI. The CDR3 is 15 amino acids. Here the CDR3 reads CASSWPGQGLTEAFF. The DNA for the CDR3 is TGTGCCAGCTCATGGCCGGGACAGGGGTTGACTGAAGCTTTCTTT.

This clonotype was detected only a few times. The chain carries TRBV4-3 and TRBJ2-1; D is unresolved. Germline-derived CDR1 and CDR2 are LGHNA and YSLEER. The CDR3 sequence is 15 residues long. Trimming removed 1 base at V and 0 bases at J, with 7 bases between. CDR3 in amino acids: CASSQAHSSYNEQFF. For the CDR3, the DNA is TGCGCCAGCAGCCAAGCACATAGCTCCTACAATGAGCAGTTCTTC.

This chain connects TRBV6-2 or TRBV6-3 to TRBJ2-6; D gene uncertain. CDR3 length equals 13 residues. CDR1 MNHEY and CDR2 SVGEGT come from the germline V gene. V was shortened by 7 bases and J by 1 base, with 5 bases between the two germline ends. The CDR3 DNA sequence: TGTGCCAGCATACTGTCTGGGGCCAACGTCCTGACTTTC. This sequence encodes CASILSGANVLTF.

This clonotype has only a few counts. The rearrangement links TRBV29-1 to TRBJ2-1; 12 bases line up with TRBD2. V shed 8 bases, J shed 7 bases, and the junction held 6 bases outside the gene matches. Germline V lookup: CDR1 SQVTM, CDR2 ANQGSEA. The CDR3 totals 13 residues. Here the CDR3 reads CSLLAGGVNEQFF. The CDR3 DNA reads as TGCAGCCTACTAGCGGGAGGTGTGAATGAGCAGTTCTTC.

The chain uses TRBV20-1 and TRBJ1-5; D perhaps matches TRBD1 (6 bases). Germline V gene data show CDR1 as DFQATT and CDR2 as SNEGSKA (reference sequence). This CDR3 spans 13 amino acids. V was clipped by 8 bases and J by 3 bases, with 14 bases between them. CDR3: CSSLGGDNQPQHF. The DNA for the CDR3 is TGCAGTTCGCTAGGGGGGGACAATCAGCCCCAGCATTTT.

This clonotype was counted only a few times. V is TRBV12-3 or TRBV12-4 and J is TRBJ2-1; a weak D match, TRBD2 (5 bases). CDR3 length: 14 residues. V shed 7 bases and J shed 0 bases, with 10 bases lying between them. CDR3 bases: TGTGCCAGCACTACTAGGAGCTCCTACAATGAGCAGTTCTTC. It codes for CASTTRSSYNEQFF.

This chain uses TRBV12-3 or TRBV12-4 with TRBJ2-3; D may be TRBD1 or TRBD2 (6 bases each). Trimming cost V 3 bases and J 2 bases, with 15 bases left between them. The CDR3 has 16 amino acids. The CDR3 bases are TGTGCCAGCAGTTTTGGAGGGGGTGGAATCACAGATACGCAGTATTTT. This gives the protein CASSFGGGGITDTQYF.

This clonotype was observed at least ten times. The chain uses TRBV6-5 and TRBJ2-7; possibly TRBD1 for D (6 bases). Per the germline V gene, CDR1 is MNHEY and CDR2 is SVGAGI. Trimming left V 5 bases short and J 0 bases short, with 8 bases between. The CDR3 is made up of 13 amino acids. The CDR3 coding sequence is TGTGCCAGCAGTAGGGGGAACTCCTACGAGCAGTACTTC. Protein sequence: CASSRGNSYEQYF.